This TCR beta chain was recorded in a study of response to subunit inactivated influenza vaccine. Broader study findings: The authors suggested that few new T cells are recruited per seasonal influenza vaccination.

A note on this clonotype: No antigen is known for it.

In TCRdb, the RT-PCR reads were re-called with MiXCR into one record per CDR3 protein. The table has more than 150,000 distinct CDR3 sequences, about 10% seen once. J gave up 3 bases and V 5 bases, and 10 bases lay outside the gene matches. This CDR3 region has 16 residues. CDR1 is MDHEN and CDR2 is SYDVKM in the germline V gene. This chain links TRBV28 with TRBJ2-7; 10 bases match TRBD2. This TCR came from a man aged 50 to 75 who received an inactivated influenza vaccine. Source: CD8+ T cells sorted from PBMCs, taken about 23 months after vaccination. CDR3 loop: CASSRLSSGRGYEQYF. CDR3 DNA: TGTGCCAGCAGTCGGCTTTCTAGCGGGAGAGGCTACGAGCAGTACTTC.